These T cell receptor beta chains were read from a single sample in a study of cytomegalovirus exposure and HLA in healthy donors. Assay used: immunoSEQ multiplex PCR; TCRdb lists only in-frame clones, some missing. Counted here are around 160,000 clones, roughly 72% occurring once; the ten biggest clones make up less than 1.2%. The sequenced material came from PBMCs. These receptors originate from a woman aged 40 to 50 in good health and CMV-seronegative. The CDR3 runs from the conserved cysteine through the conserved F or W. D genes are given only for firm matches. Size is stated for part of the rows, as once, few or many counts, or as a class when the clone is expanded.

TRBD1,-,TRBV27,TRBJ1-1,TGTGCCAGCACGATGACAGGGATGAACACTGAAGCTTTCTTT,CASTMTGMNTEAFF
-,few,TRBV6-4,TRBJ2-2,TGTGCCAGCAGTGACCAGCCCGGGGGAATGGCCGGGGAGCTGTTTTTT,CASSDQPGGMAGELFF
-,-,TRBV9,TRBJ2-2,TGTGCCAGCAGCGTAGTAGAGAACACCGGGGAGCTGTTTTTT,CASSVVENTGELFF
TRBD1,-,TRBV5-1,TRBJ1-2,TGCGCCAGCAGCCTCTCGGGACAGGGGGCGCCGGGGGCCTATGGCTACACCTTC,CASSLSGQGAPGAYGYTF
-,-,TRBV4-1,TRBJ2-7,TGCGCCAGCAGCCAAGATCTGGTGGGACACTACGAGCAGTACTTC,CASSQDLVGHYEQYF
TRBD2,-,TRBV27,TRBJ2-7,TGTGCCAGCAGTACAGGGACTAGCGGGACCTACGAGCAGTACTTC,CASSTGTSGTYEQYF
TRBD2,-,TRBV30,TRBJ2-1,TGTGCCTGGGGACGCTTGGGAGGGTACAATGAGCAGTTCTTC,CAWGRLGGYNEQFF
-,-,TRBV30,TRBJ2-6,TGTGCCTGGAGTGTCGGGTTCGGGGCCAACGTCCTGACTTTC,CAWSVGFGANVLTF
TRBD2,-,TRBV6-6,TRBJ2-7,TGTGCCAGCAGTACTAGCGCCTCCTACGAGCAGTACTTC,CASSTSASYEQYF
-,-,TRBV25-1,TRBJ1-1,TGTGCCAGCAGTGACCCCTCGGGGATGAACACTGAAGCTTTCTTT,CASSDPSGMNTEAFF
-,once,TRBV29-1,TRBJ2-2,TGCAGCGTTAACAGCAACACCGGGGAGCTGTTTTTT,CSVNSNTGELFF
TRBD1,once,TRBV19,TRBJ1-2,TGTGCCAGTAGTTCGACAGGGGGCGCTGATGGCTACACCTTC,CASSSTGGADGYTF
-,-,TRBV7-9,TRBJ2-5,TGTGCCAGCAGCTTGAATGCGGGAGAGACCCAGTACTTC,CASSLNAGETQYF
TRBD1,-,TRBV6-5,TRBJ2-3,TGTGCCAGCAGGTCGGACAGGGGGAACACAGATACGCAGTATTTT,CASRSDRGNTDTQYF
-,-,TRBV9,TRBJ1-1,TGTGCCAGCAGCGTAGGGGGCACGTGGGACACTGAAGCTTTCTTT,CASSVGGTWDTEAFF
TRBD2,-,TRBV7-6,TRBJ2-5,TGTGCCAGCAGCTTAGCGAGTAGGAGCGGGAGATCCCAAGAGACCCAGTACTTC,CASSLASRSGRSQETQYF
TRBD1,once,TRBV5-1,TRBJ1-2,TGCGCCAGCAGACAGGGGGTGGAACCCTATGGCTACACCTTC,CASRQGVEPYGYTF
-,-,TRBV7-8,TRBJ2-5,TGTGCCAGCAGCTTAGGTGGGGGCCCAGAGACCCAGTACTTC,CASSLGGGPETQYF
-,-,TRBV7-9,TRBJ2-7,TGTGCCAGCAGCTCCAGCGGGTACGAGCAGTACTTC,CASSSSGYEQYF
-,-,TRBV30,TRBJ2-5,TGTGCCTGGAATTTAGGGGGTAGGGAGACCCAGTACTTC,CAWNLGGRETQYF
TRBD1,-,TRBV15,TRBJ2-5,TGTGCCACCAGCAGAGGGGGGGGGACAGGGGACGGAGAGACCCAGTACTTC,CATSRGGGTGDGETQYF
-,-,TRBV7-6,TRBJ2-2,TGTGCCAGCAGCTTTCGTCGAGCGAACACCGGGGAGCTGTTTTTT,CASSFRRANTGELFF
-,-,TRBV6-6,TRBJ1-1,TGTGCCAGCAGTTACGAAACAGGCGAATTTCAGACTGAAGCTTTCTTT,CASSYETGEFQTEAFF
-,-,TRBV7-2,TRBJ2-7,TGTGCCAGCAGCCGCTATGCTGCGGAGCAGTACTTC,CASSRYAAEQYF